These 14 T cell receptor beta chains originate from one sample sequenced in a study of early T cells in non-severe SARS-CoV-2 infection. MiXCR was run by TCRdb on the 5' RACE reads, yielding one entry per CDR3 protein. The sample has under 25,000 distinct CDR3 sequences, about 4.7% seen once. Sequencing was performed on whole blood. These receptors all come from an adult who was a healthcare worker with PCR-confirmed SARS-CoV-2 infection or an uninfected control (not recorded which).

The J gene is TRBJ2-3, the V gene TRBV6-1; no clear D gene. V lost 1 base and J lost 8, with 13 bases in between. Germline lookup yields CDR1 MNHNS and CDR2 SASEGT. This CDR3 has 14 residues. The CDR3 is CASSEDTAVGTQYF. The CDR3, as DNA: TGTGCCAGCAGTGAAGACACCGCCGTCGGTACGCAGTATTTT.

This clonotype is large in the sample. The CDR3 bases are TGCAGCGCCGACGTGGGGCAGGGCACTGAAGCTTTCTTT. This codes for CSADVGQGTEAFF. The rearrangement uses TRBV29-1 and TRBJ1-1, with D possibly TRBD1 on 5 matching bases. Germline V lookup: CDR1 SQVTM, CDR2 ANQGSEA. The V end was cut by 7 bases, the J end by 4 bases, with 16 bases between. CDR3 size: 13 residues.

This clonotype showed up many times. The rearrangement joins TRBV6-6 to TRBJ2-1; the match to TRBD1 covers 8 bases. CDR1 is MNHNY and CDR2 is SVGAGI in the germline V gene (reference sequence). V lost 6 bases and J lost 6; bases outside the gene matches: 10. This CDR3 has 15 residues. The CDR3 is CASRAGQGRANEQFF. The DNA of the CDR3 is TGTGCCAGCAGGGCCGGACAGGGCCGGGCCAATGAGCAGTTCTTC.

This clonotype was recorded many times. This chain joins TRBV6-6 and TRBJ1-5; a possible D gene is TRBD1 (6 bases). V was pared by 2 bases and J by 4 bases, with 9 bases between. This CDR3 contains 14 residues. Germline CDR1 reads MNHNY; CDR2 reads SVGAGI (reference sequence). The chain's CDR3 is CASSYGQGNQPQHF. For the CDR3, the DNA is TGTGCCAGCAGTTACGGGCAGGGGAATCAGCCCCAGCATTTT.

This clonotype was picked up a small number of times. V usage is TRBV4-2 and J usage is TRBJ1-2, with D maybe TRBD1 (6 bases). Trimming left V 1 base short and J 3 bases short, with 12 bases between. The CDR3 runs 15 residues. Germline V gene lookup returns CDR1 LGHNA and CDR2 YNFKEQ. This CDR3 reads CASSQARTEDYGYTF. The CDR3 nucleotides read TGTGCCAGCAGCCAAGCCCGGACAGAAGACTATGGCTACACCTTC.

This sequence joins TRBV12-3 or TRBV12-4 and TRBJ1-6; 8 positions match TRBD1. V dropped 6 bases and J dropped 7; count of bases not matched to a gene: 5. The length of the CDR3 is 14 residues. This chain's CDR3 is CASRSRQGNSPLHF. DNA of the CDR3: TGTGCCAGCAGATCCCGACAGGGGAATTCACCCCTCCACTTT.

This clonotype was seen many times. This rearrangement joins TRBV29-1 to TRBJ1-1; D might be TRBD1 (6 bases). Deletions cut 7 bases from V and 4 bases from J, with 13 bases between. The CDR3 has 12 residues. Germline-derived CDR1 and CDR2 are SQVTM and ANQGSEA. This CDR3 is CSGTGSRTEAFF. The CDR3 coding sequence is TGCAGCGGTACAGGGTCCCGCACTGAAGCTTTCTTT.

This chain connects TRBV7-8 to TRBJ2-2; a weak D match, TRBD2 (6 bases). There are 15 residues in the CDR3. The V end was cut by 5 bases, the J end by 1 base, with 11 bases between. CDR1 and CDR2 from the germline V gene are SGHVS and FQNEAQ. CDR3: CASSPLGGNTGELFF. The CDR3 region has the DNA TGTGCCAGCAGCCCCCTCGGGGGGAACACCGGGGAGCTGTTTTTT.

Ten or more counts support this clonotype. This chain connects TRBV5-4 to TRBJ2-5; D perhaps matches TRBD1 (6 bases). V was cut by 0 bases and J by 3 bases, with 9 bases left in between. The CDR3 covers 14 residues. Germline V gene lookup returns CDR1 SGHNT and CDR2 YYREEE (reference sequence). CDR3 amino acids: CASSLVKGEETQYF. The CDR3 DNA is TGTGCCAGCAGCTTGGTTAAGGGGGAAGAGACCCAGTACTTC.

This clonotype was seen a few times. The chain is built from TRBV15 and TRBJ2-4; TRBD1 agrees at 8 bases. Germline assignment: CDR1 LNHNV and CDR2 YYDKDF (reference sequence). The V and J ends lost 4 bases and 11 bases, in that order; junction bases with no gene match: 1. This CDR3 has 11 amino acids. CDR3 sequence (DNA): TGTGCCACCAGCACCAGGGGGCTTCAGTACTTC. Residues: CATSTRGLQYF.

This chain joins TRBV3-1 and TRBJ2-1; the match to TRBD1 covers 8 bases. CDR1 is LGHDT and CDR2 is YNNKEL in the germline V gene (reference sequence). V lost 1 base and J lost 1; bases outside the gene matches: 27. The CDR3 totals 24 residues. The CDR3, as DNA: TGTGCCAGCAGCCAAGCGTCGGACAATCGCGGAAAAGTACCCGACAGGGGATCCTACAATGAGCAGTTCTTC. Protein product: CASSQASDNRGKVPDRGSYNEQFF.

This clonotype was seen more than once but under ten times. The rearrangement links TRBV20-1 to TRBJ1-4; 8 bases line up with TRBD1. Germline assignment: CDR1 DFQATT and CDR2 SNEGSKA (reference sequence). The CDR3 has 13 residues. Trimming cost V 7 bases and J 4 bases; bases outside gene matches: 5. In DNA form, the CDR3 reads TGCAGTGTTCCAGGGGGCCTTAATGAAAAACTGTTTTTT. The encoded protein is CSVPGGLNEKLFF.

This clonotype was detected ten times or more. The rearrangement uses TRBV24-1 and TRBJ1-2, with D unresolved. V shed 6 bases and J shed 4 bases, with 11 bases lying between them. The CDR3 has 13 residues. From germline, CDR1 is KGHDR and CDR2 SFDVKD. In nucleotides, the CDR3 is TGTGCCACCAGTAACCTCAGATTCTATGGCTACACCTTC. It translates to CATSNLRFYGYTF.

The chain employs TRBV5-1 and TRBJ1-4; the D gene is possibly TRBD1 (5 bases). CDR1 and CDR2 from the germline V gene are SGHRS and YFSETQ. Trimming took off 1 base at V and 5 bases at J, with 15 bases between the two ends. The CDR3 runs to 16 residues. The CDR3 sequence: CASSLIPGPLNEKLFF. CDR3 sequence (DNA): TGCGCCAGCAGCTTGATTCCGGGGCCGCTGAATGAAAAACTGTTTTTT. Full variable domain (remainder filled in from reference TRBV5-1 and TRBJ1-4): KAGVTQTPRYLIKTRGQQVTLSCSPISGHRSVSWYQQTPGQGLQFLFEYFSETQRNKGNFPGRFSGRQFSNSRSEMNVSTLELGDSALYLCASSLIPGPLNEKLFFGSGTQLSVL.